This is a list of T cell receptor beta chains from one sample in a study of cytomegalovirus exposure and HLA in healthy donors. Profiling relied on immunoSEQ multiplex PCR, and the TCRdb table lists in-frame clones only, not all of them. The table records tens of thousands of clones, approximately 80% of them present only once. Sequenced: PBMCs. The receptors here all came from a male donor in good health and CMV-seronegative. CDR3s include the opening cysteine and the closing phenylalanine or tryptophan. The D gene is left open where the match is weak.

J,D,V,CDR3
TRBJ2-5,TRBD2,TRBV7-2,CASSPRRRASGPHETQYF
TRBJ2-1,NA,TRBV5-1,CASSLGLERYNEQFF
TRBJ2-3,NA,TRBV4-1,CASSQGPQGITDTQYF
TRBJ2-7,NA,TRBV6-5,CASSYANKFSWYF
TRBJ2-7,NA,TRBV6-1,CASSGGGEQYF
TRBJ1-1,NA,TRBV7-9,CASSLRGDREAFF
TRBJ1-4,TRBD1,TRBV5-1,CASSPTGATNEKLFF
TRBJ2-1,NA,TRBV6-6,CASSYDSQYNEQFF
TRBJ1-2,NA,TRBV25-1,CASSRNYGYTF
TRBJ2-2,TRBD2,TRBV13,CASRWASGGTYTGELFF
TRBJ2-1,TRBD1,TRBV9,CASITPTGGAGSYNEQFF